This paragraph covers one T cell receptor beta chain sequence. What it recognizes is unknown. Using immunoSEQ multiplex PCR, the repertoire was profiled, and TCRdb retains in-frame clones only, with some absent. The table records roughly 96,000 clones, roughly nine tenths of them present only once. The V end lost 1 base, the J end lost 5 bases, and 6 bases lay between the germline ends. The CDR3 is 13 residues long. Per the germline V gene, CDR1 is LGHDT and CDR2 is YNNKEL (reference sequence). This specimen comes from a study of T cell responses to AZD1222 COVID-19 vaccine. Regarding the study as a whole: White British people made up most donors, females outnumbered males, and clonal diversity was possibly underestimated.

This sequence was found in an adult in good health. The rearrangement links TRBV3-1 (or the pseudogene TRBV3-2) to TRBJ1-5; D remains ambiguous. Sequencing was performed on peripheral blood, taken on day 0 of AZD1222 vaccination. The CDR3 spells CASSQGVYQPQHF. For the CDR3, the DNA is TGTGCCAGCAGCCAAGGAGTTTATCAGCCCCAGCATTTT.